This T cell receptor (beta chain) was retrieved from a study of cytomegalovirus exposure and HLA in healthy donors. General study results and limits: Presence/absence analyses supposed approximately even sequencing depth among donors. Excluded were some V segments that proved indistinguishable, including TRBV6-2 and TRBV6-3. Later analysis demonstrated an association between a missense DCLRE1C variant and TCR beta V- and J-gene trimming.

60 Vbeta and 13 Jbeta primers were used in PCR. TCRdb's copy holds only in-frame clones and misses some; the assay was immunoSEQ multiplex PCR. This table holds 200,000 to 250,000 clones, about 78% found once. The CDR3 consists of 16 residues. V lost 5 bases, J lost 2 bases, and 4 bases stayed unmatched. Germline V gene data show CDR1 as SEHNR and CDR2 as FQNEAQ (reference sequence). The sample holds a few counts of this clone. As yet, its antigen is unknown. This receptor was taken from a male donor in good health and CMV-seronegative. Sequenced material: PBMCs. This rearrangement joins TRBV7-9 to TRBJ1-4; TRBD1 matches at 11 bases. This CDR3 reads CASSLGTGGTNEKLFF. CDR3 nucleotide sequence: TGTGCCAGCAGCCTGGGGACAGGGGGGACTAATGAAAAACTGTTTTTT. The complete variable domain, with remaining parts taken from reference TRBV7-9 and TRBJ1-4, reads DTGVSQNPRHKITKRGQNVTFRCDPISEHNRLYWYRQTLGQGPEFLTYFQNEAQLEKSRLLSDRFSAERPKGSFSTLEIQRTEQGDSAMYLCASSLGTGGTNEKLFFGSGTQLSVL.